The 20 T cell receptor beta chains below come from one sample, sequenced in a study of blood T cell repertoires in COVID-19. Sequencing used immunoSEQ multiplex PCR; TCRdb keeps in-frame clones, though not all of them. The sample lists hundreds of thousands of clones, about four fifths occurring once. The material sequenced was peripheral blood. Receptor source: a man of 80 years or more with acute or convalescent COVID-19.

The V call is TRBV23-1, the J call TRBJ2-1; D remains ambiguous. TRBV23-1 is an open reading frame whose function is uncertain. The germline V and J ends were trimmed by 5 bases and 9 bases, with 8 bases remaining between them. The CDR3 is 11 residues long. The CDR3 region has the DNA TGCGCCAGCAGTTTACACAGTGAGCAGTTCTTC. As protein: CASSLHSEQFF.

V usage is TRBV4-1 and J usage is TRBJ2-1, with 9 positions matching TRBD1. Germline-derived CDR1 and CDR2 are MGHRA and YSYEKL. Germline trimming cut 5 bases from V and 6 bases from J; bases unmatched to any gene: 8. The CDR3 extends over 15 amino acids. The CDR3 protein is CASSGTGTGSNEQFF. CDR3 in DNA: TGCGCCAGCAGCGGAACCGGGACAGGGAGCAATGAGCAGTTCTTC.

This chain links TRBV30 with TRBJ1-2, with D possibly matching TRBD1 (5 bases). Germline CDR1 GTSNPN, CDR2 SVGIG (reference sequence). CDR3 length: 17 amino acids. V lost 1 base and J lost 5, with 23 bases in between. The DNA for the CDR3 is TGTGCCTGGAGTGATGGAGACAGCCTAACCCCCGGATATGGCTACACCTTC. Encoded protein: CAWSDGDSLTPGYGYTF.

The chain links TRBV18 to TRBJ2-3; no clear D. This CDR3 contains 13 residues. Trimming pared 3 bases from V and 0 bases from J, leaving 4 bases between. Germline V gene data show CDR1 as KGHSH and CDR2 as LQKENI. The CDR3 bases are TGTGCCAGCTCACCTAGTAGCACAGATACGCAGTATTTT. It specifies CASSPSSTDTQYF.

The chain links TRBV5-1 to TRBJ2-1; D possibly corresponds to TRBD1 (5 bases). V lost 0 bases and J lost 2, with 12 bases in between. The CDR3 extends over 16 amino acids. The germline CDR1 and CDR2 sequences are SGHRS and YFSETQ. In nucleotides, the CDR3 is TGCGCCAGCAGCTTGGATTCAGGGATAACCTACAATGAGCAGTTCTTC. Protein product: CASSLDSGITYNEQFF.

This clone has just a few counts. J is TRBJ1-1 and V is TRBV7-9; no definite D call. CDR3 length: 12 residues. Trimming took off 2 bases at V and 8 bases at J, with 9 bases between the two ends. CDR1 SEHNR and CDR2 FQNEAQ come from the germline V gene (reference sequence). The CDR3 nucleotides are TGTGCCAGCAGCTTACGGAGGGTGGAAGCTTTCTTT. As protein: CASSLRRVEAFF. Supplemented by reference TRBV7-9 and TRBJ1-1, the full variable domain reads DTGVSQNPRHKITKRGQNVTFRCDPISEHNRLYWYRQTLGQGPEFLTYFQNEAQLEKSRLLSDRFSAERPKGSFSTLEIQRTEQGDSAMYLCASSLRRVEAFFGQGTRLTVV.

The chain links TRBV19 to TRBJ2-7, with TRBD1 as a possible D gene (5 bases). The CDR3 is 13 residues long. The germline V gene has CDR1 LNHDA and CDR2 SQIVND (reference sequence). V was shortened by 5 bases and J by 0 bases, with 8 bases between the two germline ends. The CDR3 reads CASSGAFSYEQYF. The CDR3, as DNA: TGTGCCAGTAGTGGGGCCTTCTCCTACGAGCAGTACTTC.

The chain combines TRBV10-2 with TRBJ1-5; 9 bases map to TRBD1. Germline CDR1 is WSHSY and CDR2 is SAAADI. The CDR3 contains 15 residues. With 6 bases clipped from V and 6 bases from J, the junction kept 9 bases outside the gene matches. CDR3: CASRGPGQGGQPQHF. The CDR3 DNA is TGCGCCAGCAGAGGACCGGGACAGGGCGGTCAGCCCCAGCATTTT.

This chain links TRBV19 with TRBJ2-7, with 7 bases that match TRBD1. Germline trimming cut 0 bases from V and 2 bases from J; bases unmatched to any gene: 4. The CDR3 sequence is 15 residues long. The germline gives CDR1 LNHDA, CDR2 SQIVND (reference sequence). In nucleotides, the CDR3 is TGTGCCAGTAGTATAGACAGGGGGAAGGCCTACGAGCAGTACTTC. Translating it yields CASSIDRGKAYEQYF.

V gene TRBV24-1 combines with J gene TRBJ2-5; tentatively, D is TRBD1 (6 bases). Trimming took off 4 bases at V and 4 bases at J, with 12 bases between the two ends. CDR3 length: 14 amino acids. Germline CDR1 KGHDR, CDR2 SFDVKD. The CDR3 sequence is CATSDTTGPETQYF. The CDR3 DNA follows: TGTGCCACCAGTGACACTACAGGGCCAGAGACCCAGTACTTC.

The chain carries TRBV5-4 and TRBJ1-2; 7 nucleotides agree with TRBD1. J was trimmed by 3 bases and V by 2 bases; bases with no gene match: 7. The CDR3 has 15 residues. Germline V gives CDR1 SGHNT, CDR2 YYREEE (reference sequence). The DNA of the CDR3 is TGTGCCAGCAGCTTACCAACAGGGGACCACTATGGCTACACCTTC. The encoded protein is CASSLPTGDHYGYTF.

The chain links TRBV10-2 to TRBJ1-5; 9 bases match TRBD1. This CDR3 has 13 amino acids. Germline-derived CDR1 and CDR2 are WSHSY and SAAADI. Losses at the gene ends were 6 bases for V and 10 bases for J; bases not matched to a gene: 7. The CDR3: CASRDRGLHPQHF. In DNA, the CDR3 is TGCGCCAGCAGGGACAGGGGCCTCCATCCCCAGCATTTT.

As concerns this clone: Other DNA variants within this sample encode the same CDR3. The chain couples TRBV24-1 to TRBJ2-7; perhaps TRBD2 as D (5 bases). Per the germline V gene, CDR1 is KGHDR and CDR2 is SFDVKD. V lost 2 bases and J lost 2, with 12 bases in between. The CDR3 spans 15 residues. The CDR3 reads CATSDSRTATYEQYF. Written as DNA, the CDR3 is TGTGCCACCAGTGATTCAAGGACTGCCACCTACGAGCAGTACTTC.

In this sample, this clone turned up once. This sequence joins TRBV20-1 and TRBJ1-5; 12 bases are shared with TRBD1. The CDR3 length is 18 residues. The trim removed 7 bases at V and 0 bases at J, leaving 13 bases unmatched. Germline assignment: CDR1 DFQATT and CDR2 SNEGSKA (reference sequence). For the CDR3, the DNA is TGCAGTGTTAGTGGGGACAGGGGGCGGTTTAATAGCAATCAGCCCCAGCATTTT. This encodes CSVSGDRGRFNSNQPQHF.

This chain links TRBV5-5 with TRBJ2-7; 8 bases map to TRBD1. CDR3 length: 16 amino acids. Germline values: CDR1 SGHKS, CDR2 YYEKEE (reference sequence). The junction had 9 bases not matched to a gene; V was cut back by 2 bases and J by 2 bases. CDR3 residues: CASSFQTGQGAYEQYF. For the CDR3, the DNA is TGTGCCAGCAGCTTTCAGACCGGACAGGGAGCCTACGAGCAGTACTTC.

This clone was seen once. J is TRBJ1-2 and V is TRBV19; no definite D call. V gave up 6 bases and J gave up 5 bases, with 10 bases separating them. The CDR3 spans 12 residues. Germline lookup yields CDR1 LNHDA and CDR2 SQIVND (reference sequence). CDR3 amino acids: CASREGLYGYTF. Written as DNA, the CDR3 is TGTGCCAGTAGAGAAGGACTTTATGGCTACACCTTC.

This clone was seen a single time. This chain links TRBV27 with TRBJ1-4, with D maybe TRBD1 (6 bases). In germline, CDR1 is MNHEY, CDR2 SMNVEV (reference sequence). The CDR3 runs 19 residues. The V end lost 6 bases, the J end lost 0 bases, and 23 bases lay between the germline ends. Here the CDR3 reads CASSRWGDRISATNEKLFF. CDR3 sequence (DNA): TGTGCCAGCAGCCGATGGGGTGACAGGATTTCTGCAACTAATGAAAAACTGTTTTTT.

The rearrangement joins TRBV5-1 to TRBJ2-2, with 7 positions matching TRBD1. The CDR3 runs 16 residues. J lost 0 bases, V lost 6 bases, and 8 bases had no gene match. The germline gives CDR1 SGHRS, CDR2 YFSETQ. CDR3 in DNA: TGCGCCAGCAACCTCTTAGGGGGCGCGAACACCGGGGAGCTGTTTTTT. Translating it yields CASNLLGGANTGELFF.

CDR3 in amino acids: CASSFFGGEKKLFF. DNA for the CDR3: TGTGCCAGCAGTTTTTTCGGAGGAGAGAAAAAACTGTTTTTT. The chain recombines TRBV28 with TRBJ1-4; D unresolved. This CDR3 has 14 residues. V was trimmed by 3 bases and J by 9 bases, leaving 14 bases between them. CDR1 is MDHEN and CDR2 is SYDVKM in the germline V gene.

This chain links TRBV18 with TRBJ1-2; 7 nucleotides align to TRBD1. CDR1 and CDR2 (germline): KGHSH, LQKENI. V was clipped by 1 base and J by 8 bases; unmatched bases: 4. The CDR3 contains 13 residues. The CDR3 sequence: CASSPQNRGGYTF. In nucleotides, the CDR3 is TGTGCCAGCTCACCACAAAACAGGGGAGGCTACACCTTC.